The 21 T cell receptor beta chains reported below all come from one sample, sequenced in a study of OX40 agonist ivuxolimab in advanced cancers. Sequencing used immunoSEQ multiplex PCR; TCRdb keeps in-frame clones, though not all of them. The table has tens of thousands of clones, approximately 78% seen once. Specimen: CD4+ or CD8+ T cells sorted from blood, collected in a trial of the OX40 agonist ivuxolimab. These receptors originate from an adult with an advanced solid tumor such as melanoma, head and neck, liver or kidney cancer.

Worth noting for this clone: One base away lies a much larger clone, so this may be a sequencing read error. The rearrangement links TRBV2 to TRBJ2-7; D is uncertain. The CDR3 loop spans 15 amino acids. Trimming cost V 1 base and J 3 bases, with 13 bases left between them. Germline values: CDR1 SNHLY, CDR2 FYNNEI. DNA of the CDR3: TGTGCCAGCAGTGAAGAGCAGAGGAAGCTCTACGAGCAGTACTTC. Translated, it gives CASSEEQRKLYEQYF.

This clone was observed once. The rearrangement links TRBV6-6 to TRBJ2-7, with D tentatively TRBD1 or TRBD2 (5 bases each). The CDR3 length is 15 residues. CDR1 is MNHNY and CDR2 is SVGAGI in the germline V gene (reference sequence). Trimming removed 5 bases from V and 2 bases from J, with 16 bases in between. As DNA, the CDR3 is TGTGCCAGCAGTCCTACAGGTCTGACTACCTACGAGCAGTACTTC. Its protein is CASSPTGLTTYEQYF.

This clone was observed a handful of times. This chain uses TRBV11-2 with TRBJ2-1, with unresolved D. In germline, CDR1 is SGHAT, CDR2 FQNNGV. This CDR3 is 14 amino acids long. V lost 1 base to trimming and J lost 5 bases, with 9 bases between them. The DNA for the CDR3 is TGTGCCAGCAGCTTAGCCAGTTTCAACAATGAGCAGTTCTTC. This encodes CASSLASFNNEQFF.

The chain joins TRBV5-1 to TRBJ2-6, with D possibly being TRBD1 (6 bases). The length of the CDR3 is 18 residues. Per the germline V gene, CDR1 is SGHRS and CDR2 is YFSETQ. V was cut by 4 bases and J by 1 base, with 18 bases left in between. The CDR3 DNA is TGCGCCAGCAGCGAGGAACAGGGATTGGGGTCTGGGGCCAACGTCCTGACTTTC. This encodes CASSEEQGLGSGANVLTF.

V is TRBV11-3 and J is TRBJ2-7, with 9 bases identical to TRBD2. The CDR3 contains 15 residues. V shed 5 bases, J shed 6 bases, and the junction held 11 bases outside the gene matches. The germline V gene has CDR1 SGHNT and CDR2 YENEEA. CDR3 nucleotide sequence: TGTGCCAGCAGCCCTGGCGGGCGGGAGGGCCGCGAGCAGTACTTC. This codes for CASSPGGREGREQYF.

The rearrangement links TRBV18 to TRBJ1-4, with TRBD1 matching over 8 bases. Germline values: CDR1 KGHSH, CDR2 LQKENI. V lost 2 bases and J lost 6; bases outside the gene matches: 5. The CDR3 loop spans 15 amino acids. DNA for the CDR3: TGTGCCAGCTCACCAGGACAGGGCTCCGATGAAAAACTGTTTTTT. Residues: CASSPGQGSDEKLFF.

The V call is TRBV9, the J call TRBJ1-5; D ambiguous. CDR1 SGDLS and CDR2 YYNGEE come from the germline V gene. V lost 3 bases and J lost 4, with 14 bases in between. The CDR3 has 15 amino acids. The CDR3 region has the DNA TGTGCCAGCAGCGACGGTAACATTGGGAATCAGCCCCAGCATTTT. Translation: CASSDGNIGNQPQHF. The variable domain in full, completed from reference TRBV9 and TRBJ1-5, reads DSGVTQTPKHLITATGQRVTLRCSPRSGDLSVYWYQQSLDQGLQFLIQYYNGEERAKGNILERFSAQQFPDLHSELNLSSLELGDSALYFCASSDGNIGNQPQHFGDGTRLSIL.

This clone was recorded a few times. The V gene is TRBV27, the J gene TRBJ2-5; D is possibly TRBD1 (5 bases). There are 12 residues in the CDR3. V was shortened by 2 bases and J by 8 bases, with 9 bases between the two germline ends. In germline, CDR1 is MNHEY, CDR2 SMNVEV (reference sequence). CDR3 coding DNA: TGTGCCAGCAGTTTAAGGGGTGGAACCCAGTACTTC. It codes for CASSLRGGTQYF.

This chain joins TRBV7-2 and TRBJ1-4; weak D call: TRBD1 (5 bases). CDR3 length equals 15 residues. The ends were cut back, 5 bases at V and 4 bases at J, with 14 bases in the middle. In germline, CDR1 is SGHTA, CDR2 FQGNSA. The CDR3 sequence is CASSPQTGGNEKLFF. CDR3 nucleotide sequence: TGTGCCAGCAGCCCGCAGACCGGGGGTAATGAAAAACTGTTTTTT.

The chain recombines TRBV25-1 with TRBJ1-3; 7 nucleotides agree with TRBD1. Germline CDR1 and CDR2: MGHDK and SYGVNS. The CDR3 runs to 16 residues. The V segment lost 2 bases and the J segment 1 base; nucleotides outside the gene matches: 5. The DNA for the CDR3 is TGTGCCAGCAGTGAAGCGGGACAGAGGTCTGGAAACACCATATATTTT. Protein: CASSEAGQRSGNTIYF.

This sequence joins TRBV7-8 and TRBJ1-2, with a weak D call TRBD1 (5 bases). The CDR3 is 15 amino acids. V lost 5 bases and J 6 bases, leaving 19 bases between the germline ends. Germline lookup yields CDR1 SGHVS and CDR2 FQNEAQ. The chain's CDR3 is CASSPVWGVEDGYTF. DNA for the CDR3: TGTGCCAGCAGCCCAGTTTGGGGGGTAGAAGATGGCTACACCTTC.

The gene calls are TRBV9 and TRBJ1-1; TRBD1 matches 8 bases. Losses at the gene ends were 3 bases for V and 3 bases for J; bases not matched to a gene: 4. CDR1 and CDR2 from the germline V gene are SGDLS and YYNGEE. The CDR3 runs 14 residues. CDR3 in amino acids: CASSAGQGYTEAFF. CDR3 nucleotides: TGTGCCAGCAGCGCCGGACAGGGATACACTGAAGCTTTCTTT.

The chain's CDR3 is CASTGALNTEAFF. DNA for the CDR3: TGTGCCAGCACAGGGGCCTTAAACACTGAAGCTTTCTTT. The chain carries TRBV5-5 and TRBJ1-1, with D possibly being TRBD1 (6 bases). The V gene's germline CDR1 is SGHKS and CDR2 YYEKEE (reference sequence). The CDR3 has 13 residues. Trimming removed 6 bases from V and 2 bases from J, with 11 bases in between.

The DNA for the CDR3 is TGTGCCAGCAGTCTTACAGGGAGCTCTGGAAACACCATATATTTT. It codes for CASSLTGSSGNTIYF. The gene calls are TRBV7-2 and TRBJ1-3; D perhaps matches TRBD1 (6 bases). V shed 6 bases and J shed 0 bases, with 12 bases lying between them. The germline CDR1 and CDR2 sequences are SGHTA and FQGNSA. The CDR3 extends over 15 amino acids.

The rearrangement joins TRBV5-1 to TRBJ1-5; the D gene is possibly TRBD1 (6 bases). Germline V lookup: CDR1 SGHRS, CDR2 YFSETQ. There are 15 residues in the CDR3. V lost 5 bases and J 4 bases, leaving 16 bases between the germline ends. The CDR3 bases are TGCGCCAGCAGTCTGAGGGGGGCGTTAAATCAGCCCCAGCATTTT. As protein: CASSLRGALNQPQHF.

The chain combines TRBV5-6 with TRBJ1-3; D gene ambiguous. CDR1 is SGHDT and CDR2 is YYEEEE in the germline V gene. The V end lost 0 bases, the J end lost 5 bases, and 6 bases lay between the germline ends. The CDR3 covers 13 residues. Here the CDR3 DNA reads TGTGCCAGCAGCTTGGTGTCGAGAAACACCATATATTTT. Protein: CASSLVSRNTIYF.

The genes are TRBV10-3 and TRBJ1-2; D is possibly TRBD1 (6 bases). The CDR3 is 14 residues long. Germline assignment: CDR1 ENHRY and CDR2 SYGVKD. The V and J ends lost 0 bases and 8 bases respectively, with 13 bases between them. The CDR3: CAISESPRQAGYTF. The CDR3 DNA follows: TGTGCCATCAGTGAGTCTCCCAGACAGGCGGGCTACACCTTC.

The chain carries TRBV6-4 and TRBJ1-6; D not certain. Germline lookup yields CDR1 MRHNA and CDR2 SNTAGT. Deletions cut 6 bases from V and 6 bases from J, with 15 bases between. The CDR3 extends over 15 amino acids. CDR3 DNA sequence: TGTGCCAGCAGGCAGACTGATACTTCTAATTCACCCCTCCACTTT. This translates into CASRQTDTSNSPLHF.

V and J are TRBV19 and TRBJ2-1, with 10 bases that match TRBD1. Germline lookup yields CDR1 LNHDA and CDR2 SQIVND (reference sequence). The CDR3 is 15 residues long. With 7 bases clipped from V and 7 bases from J, the junction kept 10 bases outside the gene matches. CDR3 DNA: TGTGCCAGTACCCCGACAGGGGGCGCAGGAAATGAGCAGTTCTTC. Encoded protein: CASTPTGGAGNEQFF.

The chain carries TRBV6-5 and TRBJ1-5; TRBD1 matches at 9 bases. The CDR3 has 15 amino acids. The germline V gene has CDR1 MNHEY and CDR2 SVGAGI. V dropped 6 bases and J dropped 4; count of bases not matched to a gene: 7. The chain's CDR3 is CASSLGQGRNQPQHF. As DNA, the CDR3 is TGTGCCAGCAGCCTCGGACAGGGGCGGAATCAGCCCCAGCATTTT.

The V and J genes are TRBV18 and TRBJ1-2; no clear D. The CDR3 is 14 residues long. The germline gives CDR1 KGHSH, CDR2 LQKENI. Trimming left V 5 bases short and J 2 bases short, with 12 bases between. The CDR3 is CASSTDARNYGYTF. In DNA, the CDR3 is TGTGCCAGCTCAACCGACGCACGGAACTATGGCTACACCTTC.